This TCR beta chain comes out of a study of T cell responses to AZD1222 COVID-19 vaccine. Study-level results: The donor group comprised mostly white British people and more females; the analysis possibly underestimated clonal diversity. Researchers took repertoire samples only after the peak T cell response had come. Regions left unmutated in variants are reportedly the target of nearly half of spike-specific TCRs.

On this clone: Its antigen is not identified.

Profiled with immunoSEQ multiplex PCR; TCRdb holds only in-frame clones, not every one. Here the sample spans fewer than 100,000 clones, about 83% being singletons. Germline values: CDR1 SNHLY, CDR2 FYNNEI. The CDR3 spans 14 residues. The V end was cut by 4 bases, the J end by 7 bases, with 13 bases between. Pooled in the analysis were second doses at about 4 or about 12 weeks. V is TRBV2 and J is TRBJ1-4, with no clear D. The source was peripheral blood, collected 28 days after the second AZD1222 dose. The receptor comes from an adult who received the AZD1222 COVID-19 vaccine. Here the CDR3 DNA reads TGTGCCAGCAGTGCCGACAACGGTAGTGAAAAACTGTTTTTT. It yields the protein CASSADNGSEKLFF.